The 7 T cell receptor beta chains reported below all come from one sample, sequenced in a study of control samples from healthy donors and cancer patients. Libraries were prepared by immunoSEQ multiplex PCR; TCRdb keeps only in-frame clonotypes and omits some of them. The sample contains about 110,000 clones, approximately 84% of which appear only once. The sample comprised blood. The receptors stem from a man younger than 30 in good health.

Worth noting for this clone: Within the sample, other DNA sequences also encode this same CDR3. V usage is TRBV7-9 and J usage is TRBJ1-2; no clear D gene. Germline V gives CDR1 SEHNR, CDR2 FQNEAQ (reference sequence). V lost 1 base and J lost 3, with 6 bases in between. The CDR3 extends over 13 amino acids. The CDR3 DNA reads TGTGCCAGCAGCTTAGGACCTTACTATGGCTACACCTTC. Encoded protein: CASSLGPYYGYTF.

The chain carries TRBV15 and TRBJ1-2; perhaps TRBD1 as D (5 bases). This CDR3 spans 15 amino acids. Germline lookup yields CDR1 LNHNV and CDR2 YYDKDF (reference sequence). V lost 0 bases, J lost 2 bases, and 10 bases lay in between. The chain's CDR3 is CATSRDRRTNYGYTF. The CDR3, as DNA: TGTGCCACCAGCAGAGATAGGCGGACAAACTATGGCTACACCTTC.

CDR3 sequence: CASRDAYAYEQYV. DNA of the CDR3: TGTGCCAGCAGAGACGCTTATGCCTACGAGCAGTACGTC. The chain has TRBV6-5 and TRBJ2-7; the D is unclear. Germline V gene lookup returns CDR1 MNHEY and CDR2 SVGAGI. The germline V and J ends were trimmed by 6 bases and 2 bases, with 11 bases remaining between them. The CDR3 is 13 residues long.

The chain employs TRBV29-1 and TRBJ1-2; no clear D. From germline, CDR1 is SQVTM and CDR2 ANQGSEA. The length of the CDR3 is 11 residues. Trimming left V 2 bases short and J 5 bases short, with 6 bases between. Written as DNA, the CDR3 is TGCAGCGTTGAAACGGGATATGGCTACACCTTC. Its protein product is CSVETGYGYTF.

This chain links TRBV20-1 with TRBJ1-2; 7 bases map to TRBD1. Trimming at V came to 3 bases and at J to 1 base, leaving 2 bases not matched to a gene. This CDR3 is built from 13 residues. Germline V CDR1 and CDR2: DFQATT, SNEGSKA (reference sequence). This CDR3 is CSASPGGNYGYTF. CDR3 DNA sequence: TGCAGTGCTAGTCCAGGGGGTAACTATGGCTACACCTTC.

CDR3 amino acids: CAWSALLTGINEKLFF. In DNA form, the CDR3 reads TGTGCCTGGAGTGCCCTACTGACAGGAATTAATGAAAAACTGTTTTTT. The gene calls are TRBV30 and TRBJ1-4; possibly TRBD1 for D (6 bases). V shed 1 base and J shed 4 bases, with 16 bases lying between them. The germline V gene has CDR1 GTSNPN and CDR2 SVGIG (reference sequence). The CDR3 length is 16 residues.

The chain is built from TRBV6-2 or TRBV6-3 and TRBJ2-3, with TRBD1 identical over 9 bases. J gave up 3 bases and V 2 bases, and 0 bases lay outside the gene matches. This CDR3 region has 14 residues. Germline lookup yields CDR1 MNHEY and CDR2 SVGEGT. As DNA, the CDR3 is TGTGCCAGCAGTTACGGGACAGGGACAGATACGCAGTATTTT. It specifies CASSYGTGTDTQYF.